This T cell receptor beta chain came from a study of cytomegalovirus exposure and HLA in healthy donors. Overall study findings and caveats: Among the sequence variants, a highly shared cluster was likely an artifact of sequencing.

V lost 3 bases and J lost 2, with 8 bases in between. The germline V gene has CDR1 SGHRS and CDR2 YFSETQ. This CDR3 region has 14 residues. A word on this clone: Antigen unknown.

The PCR used 60 Vbeta and 13 Jbeta primers. Sequenced by immunoSEQ multiplex PCR; TCRdb stores in-frame clones only, minus some. In the table there are 100,000 or so clones, over 80% of which are singletons. The V call is TRBV5-1, the J call TRBJ1-4; the D gene is possibly TRBD1 (5 bases). The sample consisted of PBMCs. The sequence was obtained from a man younger than 40 in good health and CMV-seropositive. CDR3 in amino acids: CASSSGGTNEKLFF. For the CDR3, the DNA is TGCGCCAGCAGCTCGGGGGGGACTAATGAAAAACTGTTTTTT.